The present T cell receptor (beta chain) was sequenced within a study of blood T cell repertoires in COVID-19. Study as a whole: T cells, B-cell-depleted T cells, or PBMCs supplied cDNA or gDNA.

The CDR3 is made up of 16 amino acids. Germline V gene data show CDR1 as MDHEN and CDR2 as SYDVKM. V lost 6 bases and J lost 5, with 22 bases in between. This clone was counted a single time. Profiled with immunoSEQ multiplex PCR; TCRdb holds only in-frame clones, not every one. The sample carries 200,000 to 250,000 clones, about nine tenths recorded once. The chain uses TRBV28 and TRBJ2-5, with D perhaps matching TRBD2 (7 bases). The material sequenced was peripheral blood. The source is a man aged 80 or over with acute or convalescent COVID-19. CDR3 residues: CASRHGPWGGRETQYF. As DNA, the CDR3 is TGTGCCAGCAGACACGGACCTTGGGGGGGCCGGGAGACCCAGTACTTC.